This passage covers 18 T cell receptor beta chains from one sample sequenced in a study of cytomegalovirus exposure and HLA in healthy donors. The PCR had 60 Vbeta and 13 Jbeta primers. The assay was immunoSEQ multiplex PCR, and TCRdb's table has in-frame clones only and misses some. The table lists more than 95,000 clones, 76% of them singletons. The sequenced material came from PBMCs. Source of these receptors: a man aged 50-60 years in good health and CMV-seronegative.

The rearrangement joins TRBV10-3 to TRBJ1-1; D might be TRBD1 (5 bases). This CDR3 has 14 residues. Trimming left V 11 bases short and J 0 bases short, with 16 bases between. Germline loops: CDR1 ENHRY, CDR2 SYGVKD. CDR3 in DNA: TGTGCCGCAAGCGGGAGGGGTATGAACACTGAAGCTTTCTTT. Protein sequence: CAASGRGMNTEAFF.

V usage is TRBV2 and J usage is TRBJ2-5, with a tentative D call TRBD2 (7 bases). V shed 7 bases and J shed 3 bases, with 21 bases lying between them. CDR3 length equals 16 residues. Germline V gene sequence: CDR1 SNHLY, CDR2 FYNNEI. CDR3 sequence reads: CASTLRGGWDKETQYF. Here the CDR3 DNA reads TGTGCCAGCACTCTAAGGGGGGGTTGGGACAAAGAGACCCAGTACTTC.

This chain joins TRBV11-2 and TRBJ1-2; 8 bases align to TRBD1. With 5 bases clipped from V and 4 bases from J, the junction kept 6 bases outside the gene matches. The CDR3 contains 14 residues. Germline V gives CDR1 SGHAT, CDR2 FQNNGV. The CDR3 here is CASSPTDRAYGYTF. Written as DNA, the CDR3 is TGTGCCAGCAGCCCCACGGACAGGGCCTATGGCTACACCTTC.

Of note for this clone: Other DNA sequences in the same sample also yield this CDR3. V gene TRBV28 combines with J gene TRBJ1-5; D not resolved. There are 13 residues in the CDR3. Trimming removed 6 bases at V and 0 bases at J, with 6 bases between. In germline, CDR1 is MDHEN, CDR2 SYDVKM. The CDR3 protein is CASSSDSNQPQHF. The CDR3 region has the DNA TGTGCCAGCAGCAGTGATAGCAATCAGCCCCAGCATTTT.

This chain links TRBV7-9 with TRBJ2-1; 7 nucleotides align to TRBD1. Germline V gene lookup returns CDR1 SEHNR and CDR2 FQNEAQ (reference sequence). This CDR3 region has 17 residues. V was pared by 1 base and J by 6 bases, with 12 bases of the junction left unmatched. The CDR3: CASSLGYRDRRGNEQFF. DNA for the CDR3: TGTGCCAGCAGCTTAGGATACCGGGACAGAAGAGGCAATGAGCAGTTCTTC.

The chain joins TRBV5-4 to TRBJ2-2, with D perhaps TRBD1 (5 bases). Germline CDR1 is SGHNT and CDR2 is YYREEE (reference sequence). With 0 bases removed from V and 5 bases from J, the gap between germline ends came to 23 bases. This CDR3 has 19 amino acids. The CDR3, as DNA: TGTGCCAGCAGCTTGGCCTGGGGCAGGGCGTCAGAGACAACCGGGGAGCTGTTTTTT. Its protein product is CASSLAWGRASETTGELFF.

This clone has just a few counts. V gene TRBV7-2 combines with J gene TRBJ2-5; tentatively, D is TRBD2 (7 bases). Trimming took 5 bases from V and 4 from J, leaving 14 bases between them. This CDR3 comprises 14 residues. Germline V CDR1 and CDR2: SGHTA, FQGNSA. The CDR3 DNA is TGTGCCAGCAGCCCGGGGGGCCCAGGAGAGACCCAGTACTTC. Protein product: CASSPGGPGETQYF.

V is TRBV7-9 and J is TRBJ2-3; 7 nucleotides align to TRBD1. This CDR3 is 13 amino acids long. V was clipped by 5 bases and J by 4 bases; unmatched bases: 3. Germline assignment: CDR1 SEHNR and CDR2 FQNEAQ (reference sequence). The CDR3 DNA follows: TGTGCCAGCAGCGTCACAGGGGCAGATACGCAGTATTTT. Its translation: CASSVTGADTQYF. Based on the CDR3 plus reference TRBV7-9 and TRBJ2-3, the full variable domain is DTGVSQNPRHKITKRGQNVTFRCDPISEHNRLYWYRQTLGQGPEFLTYFQNEAQLEKSRLLSDRFSAERPKGSFSTLEIQRTEQGDSAMYLCASSVTGADTQYFGPGTRLTVL.

This rearrangement joins TRBV2 to TRBJ1-1; possibly TRBD1 for D (5 bases). The CDR3 covers 15 residues. V was trimmed by 5 bases and J by 7 bases, leaving 20 bases between them. Germline CDR1 reads SNHLY; CDR2 reads FYNNEI. CDR3 in amino acids: CASSTGQGGRREAFF. The CDR3 nucleotides read TGTGCCAGCAGTACCGGGCAGGGTGGCCGTCGTGAAGCTTTCTTT.

This chain links TRBV19 with TRBJ1-4; D not certain. V shed 1 base and J shed 12 bases, with 15 bases lying between them. The CDR3 totals 14 residues. Germline CDR1 reads LNHDA; CDR2 reads SQIVND (reference sequence). DNA for the CDR3: TGTGCCAGTAGTATAGTGACAAACCCGGAGGAACTGTTTTTT. Translated, it gives CASSIVTNPEELFF.

The chain links TRBV5-6 to TRBJ2-3; 9 bases line up with TRBD2. CDR3 length: 17 amino acids. Germline V gives CDR1 SGHDT, CDR2 YYEEEE. With V trimmed by 2 bases and J by 0 bases, 7 bases remained unmatched. The CDR3 sequence: CASSFAGGVYSTDTQYF. CDR3 DNA sequence: TGTGCCAGCAGCTTCGCGGGGGGGGTATATAGCACAGATACGCAGTATTTT.

The V gene is TRBV7-8, the J gene TRBJ2-7; possible D gene TRBD1, 6 bases. Deletions cut 8 bases from V and 5 bases from J, with 19 bases between. CDR3 length: 14 amino acids. Germline CDR1 and CDR2: SGHVS and FQNEAQ. CDR3 region: CASGSFNRANEQYV. In DNA form, the CDR3 reads TGTGCCAGCGGATCATTCAACAGGGCTAACGAGCAGTACGTC.

The chain has TRBV7-6 and TRBJ1-3; 9 bases match TRBD1. The CDR3 sequence is 13 residues long. Trimming took 5 bases from V and 7 from J; bases not matched to a gene: 3. Germline V gene sequence: CDR1 SGHVS, CDR2 FNYEAQ. The CDR3 is CASSQGQGNTIYF. The CDR3 DNA is TGTGCCAGCAGCCAAGGACAGGGGAACACCATATATTTT.

The table lists this clone with a count of one. This chain joins TRBV5-4 and TRBJ2-5; the match to TRBD2 covers 7 bases. J lost 5 bases, V lost 2 bases, and 3 bases had no gene match. The CDR3 has 13 residues. From germline, CDR1 is SGHNT and CDR2 YYREEE (reference sequence). Written as DNA, the CDR3 is TGTGCCAGCAGCTTTAACGGGGGGGAGACCCAGTACTTC. Its protein product is CASSFNGGETQYF.

The V gene is TRBV30, the J gene TRBJ2-2; 9 nucleotides match TRBD1. Germline assignment: CDR1 GTSNPN and CDR2 SVGIG (reference sequence). With V trimmed by 3 bases and J by 7 bases, 9 bases remained unmatched. This CDR3 contains 15 residues. Written as DNA, the CDR3 is TGTGCCTGGAGAGGCCGGGACAGGGAAATCGGGGAGCTGTTTTTT. It codes for CAWRGRDREIGELFF.

This CDR3 is CASRLGVDYEQYV. CDR3 sequence (DNA): TGCGCCAGCAGACTCGGCGTCGACTACGAGCAGTACGTC. V usage is TRBV5-1 and J usage is TRBJ2-7; D ambiguous. The CDR3 contains 13 residues. CDR1 is SGHRS and CDR2 is YFSETQ in the germline V gene. V dropped 5 bases and J dropped 3 bases, with 12 bases sitting between them.

The J gene is TRBJ1-3, the V gene TRBV6-5; D is ambiguous. This CDR3 contains 13 residues. The V gene's germline CDR1 is MNHEY and CDR2 SVGAGI. Deletions cut 6 bases from V and 0 bases from J, with 6 bases between. CDR3 protein: CASSRISGNTIYF. The DNA for the CDR3 is TGTGCCAGCAGCAGGATCTCTGGAAACACCATATATTTT.

The gene calls are TRBV5-1 and TRBJ2-3, with TRBD1 matching over 11 bases. This CDR3 spans 16 amino acids. The trim removed 0 bases at V and 4 bases at J, leaving 4 bases unmatched. Germline lookup yields CDR1 SGHRS and CDR2 YFSETQ. The CDR3 nucleotides read TGCGCCAGCAGCTTGGGTGGGACAGGGGGTTCAGATACGCAGTATTTT. Its protein is CASSLGGTGGSDTQYF.